Each of the 26 T cell receptor beta chains below was sequenced from the same sample in a study of technical replicates of blood from a handful of donors. This table comes from immunoSEQ multiplex PCR, and its TCRdb copy is limited to in-frame clones, with some not included. The sample lists about 72,000 clones; approximately 92% were seen once. Material: T cells isolated from PBMCs. Receptor source: a human donor in good health.

This clone turned up a few times. V is TRBV7-8 and J is TRBJ2-7; D is ambiguous. The CDR3 is 13 residues long. From germline, CDR1 is SGHVS and CDR2 FQNEAQ. V lost 2 bases, J lost 4 bases, and 9 bases lay in between. CDR3 DNA: TGTGCCAGCAGCTTATCCCTACTATACGAGCAGTACTTC. This encodes CASSLSLLYEQYF. Supplemented by reference TRBV7-8 and TRBJ2-7, the full variable domain reads GAGVSQSPRYKVAKRGQDVALRCDPISGHVSLFWYQQALGQGPEFLTYFQNEAQLDKSGLPSDRFFAERPEGSVSTLKIQRTQQEDSAVYLCASSLSLLYEQYFGPGTRLTVT.

This clone was recorded only once. The chain is built from TRBV19 and TRBJ1-5, with D maybe TRBD1 (5 bases). The CDR3 is 14 residues long. The germline V gene encodes CDR1 LNHDA and CDR2 SQIVND (reference sequence). The ends were cut back, 2 bases at V and 7 bases at J, with 12 bases in the middle. CDR3 sequence reads: CASSIWQGYQPQHF. CDR3 nucleotide sequence: TGTGCCAGTAGTATATGGCAGGGATACCAGCCCCAGCATTTT.

The chain joins TRBV30 to TRBJ2-5, with D possibly TRBD2 on 5 matching bases. V lost 1 base to trimming and J lost 2 bases, with 8 bases between them. CDR1 and CDR2 (germline): GTSNPN, SVGIG (reference sequence). CDR3 size: 13 residues. CDR3 DNA: TGTGCCTGGAGTGCAGGACTTCAAGAGACCCAGTACTTC. This translates into CAWSAGLQETQYF.

The rearrangement joins TRBV19 to TRBJ2-7; 7 nucleotides align to TRBD2. V shed 0 bases, J shed 0 bases, and the junction held 2 bases outside the gene matches. CDR1 and CDR2 from the germline V gene are LNHDA and SQIVND (reference sequence). CDR3 length: 15 residues. This chain's CDR3 is CASSIERELSYEQYF. The CDR3 nucleotides are TGTGCCAGTAGTATAGAGCGGGAGCTCTCCTACGAGCAGTACTTC.

This clone was observed a single time. The chain uses TRBV2 and TRBJ2-2, with 7 bases aligning to TRBD2. V lost 2 bases, J lost 1 base, and 4 bases stayed unmatched. The CDR3 runs 16 residues. The germline CDR1 and CDR2 sequences are SNHLY and FYNNEI. For the CDR3, the DNA is TGTGCCAGCAGTGAACTGGCTAGCGGGAACACCGGGGAGCTGTTTTTT. This gives the protein CASSELASGNTGELFF.

The rearrangement joins TRBV21-1 to TRBJ1-1. TRBV21-1 is designated a pseudogene. CDR3 length: 11 amino acids. For the CDR3, the DNA is TGTGCCAGCAGCAAAGCACGTAGAGCTTTCTTT. Its translation is CASSKARRAFF.

V usage is TRBV23-1 and J usage is TRBJ2-7; weak D call: TRBD1 (6 bases). TRBV23-1 is filed as an ORF, its function uncertain. V dropped 7 bases and J dropped 5 bases, with 12 bases sitting between them. The CDR3 is made up of 12 amino acids. The CDR3 DNA reads as TGCGCCAGCATAAAAGGGGGAAACGAGCAGTACTTC. Encoded protein: CASIKGGNEQYF.

This rearrangement joins TRBV5-1 to TRBJ2-5; D gene ambiguous. The germline V and J ends were trimmed by 2 bases and 5 bases, with 7 bases remaining between them. The V gene's germline CDR1 is SGHRS and CDR2 YFSETQ. This CDR3 comprises 12 residues. The CDR3 region has the DNA TGCGCCAGCAGCTTCTTCCTGGAGACCCAGTACTTC. It yields the protein CASSFFLETQYF.

The chain has TRBV7-2 and TRBJ2-1; TRBD1 is a possible D gene (5 bases). The germline gives CDR1 SGHTA, CDR2 FQGNSA. The CDR3 is 13 residues long. Trimming pared 2 bases from V and 6 bases from J, leaving 8 bases between. CDR3 sequence reads: CASSLQGINEQFF. CDR3 nucleotide sequence: TGTGCCAGCAGCTTACAGGGAATCAATGAGCAGTTCTTC.

The rearrangement links TRBV9 to TRBJ1-5; weak D call: TRBD1 (5 bases). Trimming cost V 1 base and J 5 bases, with 7 bases left between them. The CDR3 extends over 13 amino acids. Germline CDR1 and CDR2: SGDLS and YYNGEE. The CDR3 reads CASSVSGYQPQHF. In nucleotides, the CDR3 is TGTGCCAGCAGCGTATCAGGGTATCAGCCCCAGCATTTT.

This rearrangement joins TRBV28 to TRBJ2-5; 9 bases agree with TRBD2. CDR1 is MDHEN and CDR2 is SYDVKM in the germline V gene. J lost 6 bases, V lost 6 bases, and 11 bases had no gene match. CDR3 length: 15 residues. The DNA of the CDR3 is TGTGCCAGCAGCGCTCCCTCTAGCGGGGTAAAGACCCAGTACTTC. This translates into CASSAPSSGVKTQYF.

The V call is TRBV7-6, the J call TRBJ2-3; 10 positions agree with TRBD2. Germline values: CDR1 SGHVS, CDR2 FNYEAQ. The CDR3 runs to 17 residues. With 1 base clipped from V and 2 bases from J, the junction kept 6 bases outside the gene matches. In DNA, the CDR3 is TGTGCCAGCAGCTTAGTAGGACTAGCGGCCGTCACAGATACGCAGTATTTT. Translated: CASSLVGLAAVTDTQYF.

V usage is TRBV6-5 and J usage is TRBJ1-2, with D hard to call. V dropped 7 bases and J dropped 0 bases, with 12 bases sitting between them. CDR1 and CDR2 from the germline V gene are MNHEY and SVGAGI. The CDR3 covers 14 residues. This chain's CDR3 is CASTRSLTNYGYTF. The CDR3 nucleotides are TGTGCCAGCACCAGGTCGCTGACTAACTATGGCTACACCTTC.

This clone was observed a few times. V usage is TRBV7-3 and J usage is TRBJ1-2; 8 bases agree with TRBD1. Germline CDR1 SGHTA, CDR2 FQGTGA. The trim removed 5 bases at V and 2 bases at J, leaving 7 bases unmatched. This CDR3 spans 15 amino acids. The CDR3, as DNA: TGTGCCAGCAGCGAAGGGACAGGCTCAAACTATGGCTACACCTTC. Translating it yields CASSEGTGSNYGYTF.

The rearrangement links TRBV7-3 to TRBJ2-1, with D possibly matching TRBD1 (5 bases). Germline V gives CDR1 SGHTA, CDR2 FQGTGA. The CDR3 is 15 residues long. V lost 1 base to trimming and J lost 7 bases, with 14 bases between them. The CDR3 loop reads CASSLRAGWTNEQFF. Written as DNA, the CDR3 is TGTGCCAGCAGCTTAAGGGCAGGGTGGACGAATGAGCAGTTCTTC.

The genes are TRBV19 and TRBJ1-1; D is uncertain. The germline CDR1 and CDR2 sequences are LNHDA and SQIVND (reference sequence). V lost 5 bases and J 6 bases, leaving 13 bases between the germline ends. There are 13 residues in the CDR3. In nucleotides, the CDR3 is TGTGCCAGTAGTCGCCGGGATACCCCTGAAGCTTTCTTT. Protein product: CASSRRDTPEAFF. The variable domain in full, completed from reference TRBV19 and TRBJ1-1, reads DGGITQSPKYLFRKEGQNVTLSCEQNLNHDAMYWYRQDPGQGLRLIYYSQIVNDFQKGDIAEGYSVSREKKESFPLTVTSAQKNPTAFYLCASSRRDTPEAFFGQGTRLTVV.

The gene calls are TRBV4-1 and TRBJ2-2; 7 nucleotides line up with TRBD2. J lost 1 base, V lost 0 bases, and 5 bases had no gene match. The CDR3 sequence is 17 residues long. Germline V gives CDR1 MGHRA, CDR2 YSYEKL. DNA for the CDR3: TGCGCCAGCAGCCAAGATAGCGGGCGGAGGAACACCGGGGAGCTGTTTTTT. As protein: CASSQDSGRRNTGELFF.

This sequence joins TRBV4-1 and TRBJ2-2; TRBD2 matches 7 bases. The CDR3 length is 17 residues. Trimming cost V 4 bases and J 7 bases; bases outside gene matches: 15. The germline V gene has CDR1 MGHRA and CDR2 YSYEKL. CDR3 protein: CASSLRVEGTMSGELFF. In nucleotides, the CDR3 is TGCGCCAGCAGCCTCCGTGTGGAGGGGACTATGAGCGGGGAGCTGTTTTTT.

The V call is TRBV5-8, the J call TRBJ1-4; 7 bases line up with TRBD1. Germline V gene lookup returns CDR1 SGHTS and CDR2 YDEGEE. V lost 4 bases and J lost 0; bases outside the gene matches: 6. This CDR3 has 16 amino acids. CDR3 sequence: CASSPGQYATNEKLFF. CDR3 nucleotide sequence: TGTGCCAGCAGCCCGGGACAGTATGCAACTAATGAAAAACTGTTTTTT.

The J gene is TRBJ2-2, the V gene TRBV9, with 9 bases fitting TRBD2. The CDR3 is made up of 17 amino acids. Germline V gene lookup returns CDR1 SGDLS and CDR2 YYNGEE. V trimming: 3 bases; J trimming: 3 bases; junction bases outside the gene matches: 9. The CDR3 here is CASSAPQAGGYTGELFF. CDR3 nucleotide sequence: TGTGCCAGCAGCGCCCCACAGGCGGGAGGGTACACCGGGGAGCTGTTTTTT.

The genes are TRBV2 and TRBJ2-2; no firm D call. The CDR3 consists of 15 residues. Trimming took off 7 bases at V and 0 bases at J, with 12 bases between the two ends. Germline V gene data show CDR1 as SNHLY and CDR2 as FYNNEI. The CDR3 protein is CASTPYRSNTGELFF. As DNA, the CDR3 is TGTGCCAGCACTCCGTATCGGTCGAACACCGGGGAGCTGTTTTTT.

This chain links TRBV9 with TRBJ2-7; 9 bases fit TRBD2. CDR1 and CDR2 (germline): SGDLS, YYNGEE. With 4 bases clipped from V and 3 bases from J, the junction kept 8 bases outside the gene matches. This CDR3 comprises 15 residues. For the CDR3, the DNA is TGTGCCAGCAGCTCGAGGACTAGCGCCCTCTACGAGCAGTACTTC. Its translation is CASSSRTSALYEQYF.

V and J are TRBV15 and TRBJ2-3; D is perhaps TRBD2 (6 bases). V lost 1 base to trimming and J lost 3 bases, with 8 bases between them. Germline V CDR1 and CDR2: LNHNV, YYDKDF (reference sequence). This CDR3 spans 14 amino acids. The CDR3 spells CATSRAGETDTQYF. CDR3 DNA sequence: TGTGCCACCAGCAGAGCGGGAGAAACAGATACGCAGTATTTT.

The genes are TRBV4-2 and TRBJ2-2, with TRBD1 as a possible D gene (6 bases). V was cut by 4 bases and J by 7 bases, with 13 bases left in between. CDR1 and CDR2 from the germline V gene are LGHNA and YNFKEQ. The CDR3 runs to 14 residues. DNA for the CDR3: TGTGCCAGCAGCCCCGGACAGATAGGCGGGGAGCTGTTTTTT. Protein product: CASSPGQIGGELFF.

The CDR3 region is CATSRLWDYLSSYNEQFF. DNA of the CDR3: TGTGCCACCAGCAGACTCTGGGACTACCTGAGCTCCTACAATGAGCAGTTCTTC. The rearrangement joins TRBV15 to TRBJ2-1; TRBD2 matches at 7 bases. V dropped 2 bases and J dropped 0; count of bases not matched to a gene: 10. Germline CDR1 and CDR2: LNHNV and YYDKDF (reference sequence). The CDR3 runs 18 residues.

In DNA form, the CDR3 reads TGTGCCAGCAGTGAACTTGGACAGGTCCAAGAGACCCAGTACTTC. It codes for CASSELGQVQETQYF. The chain couples TRBV6-1 to TRBJ2-5; 7 bases align to TRBD1. Per the germline V gene, CDR1 is MNHNS and CDR2 is SASEGT. The trim removed 2 bases at V and 1 base at J, leaving 4 bases unmatched. The CDR3 runs 15 residues.